These T cell receptor beta chains were read from a single sample in a study of shared clonotypes between healthy human individuals. The data were produced by immunoSEQ multiplex PCR, yet TCRdb's version contains in-frame clones alone and is incomplete. The sample lists roughly 500,000 clones; 70% to 85% were seen once. Sequenced sample: PBMCs. These receptors all stem from a woman in her forties in good health. Some clones in this sample may be carry-over from other donors' samples. CDR3s include the opening cysteine and the closing phenylalanine or tryptophan. The D gene is left open where the match is weak. Rows give clone size only sometimes, using once, few, many, or a class for an expanded clone.

>TRBD2|NA|18|TRBV27|TRBJ2-1
TGTGCCAGCAGTTCCGGGACTAGCGGGATCTTCTCCTACAATGAGCAGTTCTTC
CASSSGTSGIFSYNEQFF
>TRBD2|NA|17|TRBV25-1|TRBJ2-1
TGTGCCAGCAGCTTGGCAGGGAGAGGGAGGGCGTTCAATGAGCAGTTCTTC
CASSLAGRGRAFNEQFF
>TRBD1|NA|15|TRBV18|TRBJ1-2
TGTGCCAGCTCACCATCCGGGACAGGGACCTATGGCTACACCTTC
CASSPSGTGTYGYTF
>NA|NA|14|TRBV7-9|TRBJ1-5
TGTGCCAGCAGTTACGGGACGGAGAATCAGCCCCAGCATTTT
CASSYGTENQPQHF
>NA|few|14|TRBV2|TRBJ2-5
TGTGCCAGCAGTGACTGGACAGCCCAAGAGACCCAGTACTTC
CASSDWTAQETQYF
>TRBD1|NA|15|TRBV10-3|TRBJ1-1
TGTGCCATCAGTCAGACAGGGTTAGGGAACACTGAAGCTTTCTTT
CAISQTGLGNTEAFF
>NA|NA|12|TRBV6-1|TRBJ1-2
TGTGCCAGCCAGACGGAGAACTATGGCTACACCTTC
CASQTENYGYTF
>NA|NA|14|TRBV11-2|TRBJ1-1
TGTGCCAGCAGCTTGGCACAGGGCAGTGCTGAAGCTTTCTTT
CASSLAQGSAEAFF
>TRBD1|NA|16|TRBV5-1|TRBJ1-2
TGCGCCAGCAGCCCCTGGGACAGTCTACGTAACTATGGCTACACCTTC
CASSPWDSLRNYGYTF
>TRBD1|NA|17|TRBV30|TRBJ1-4
TGTGCCTGGAGTCTGCGGCAGGGGGGATTCGTGGGTGAAAAACTGTTTTTT
CAWSLRQGGFVGEKLFF
>NA|once|13|TRBV15|TRBJ2-7
TGTGCCACCAGCAGCGCAGACAGGTACGAGCAGTACTTC
CATSSADRYEQYF
>NA|NA|14|TRBV7-2|TRBJ1-2
TGTGCCAGCAGCCCAGGAAGCAGGAACTATGGCTACACCTTC
CASSPGSRNYGYTF
>NA|NA|14|TRBV2|TRBJ1-1
TGTGCCAGCAGTGACAGGGGCATGAACACTGAAGCTTTCTTT
CASSDRGMNTEAFF
>TRBD1|few|16|TRBV7-2|TRBJ2-5
TGTGCCAGCAGCCCGATAGGGACAGGGGGGAGAGAGACCCAGTACTTC
CASSPIGTGGRETQYF
>TRBD1|NA|13|TRBV2|TRBJ2-7
TGTGCCAGCACCGGGACAGGGGGCTACGAGCAGTACTTC
CASTGTGGYEQYF
>NA|NA|15|TRBV6-6|TRBJ1-5
TGTGCCAGCAGTCCCCAGGGCTATAGCAATCAGCCCCAGCATTTT
CASSPQGYSNQPQHF
>TRBD1|NA|13|TRBV5-1|TRBJ1-2
TGCGCCAGCAGCTTGGAGGCAGGGGGTAGCTACACCTTC
CASSLEAGGSYTF
>NA|NA|15|TRBV2|TRBJ2-1
TGTGCCAGCAGTGAAGGGGGGGCGCCCTACAATGAGCAGTTCTTC
CASSEGGAPYNEQFF
>NA|NA|15|TRBV5-1|TRBJ1-1
TGCGCCAGCAGTAGAGAGGGGAGGATGGACACTGAAGCTTTCTTT
CASSREGRMDTEAFF
>NA|once|15|TRBV7-2|TRBJ2-7
TGTGCCAGCAGCGAAAGCGGCGCAACCTCCTACGAGCAGTACTTC
CASSESGATSYEQYF
>NA|NA|15|TRBV5-4|TRBJ2-5
TGTGCCAGCAGCTCCCCCGGGAACCCCTACGAGACCCAGTACTTC
CASSSPGNPYETQYF
>TRBD1|few|17|TRBV7-8|TRBJ1-5
TGTGCCAGCAGCCTTAGCTGGGACAGGGGGCCCAATCAGCCCCAGCATTTT
CASSLSWDRGPNQPQHF